Each of the 28 T cell receptor beta chains below was sequenced from the same sample in a study of tumor-infiltrating lymphocytes in primary liver carcinoma. Total RNA (around 500 ng) served as template for TCR beta cDNA synthesis primed by a constant-region primer. The TCR beta library was amplified through three nested multiplex PCR rounds in a modified ARM-PCR procedure. The study ran its first two PCR rounds for roughly 11 cycles each, using TRBV1-TRBV30 forward primers and a C-beta reverse primer. TCRdb recomputed calls from the multiplex PCR reads with MiXCR, one row per CDR3 protein. The sample has 300,000 to 350,000 distinct CDR3 sequences, 65% seen once. Germline DNA was also extracted, while the blood RNA originated from unsorted whole blood. The specimen was peripheral blood. Source of these receptors: a man aged 35 to 55 with primary liver carcinoma and hepatitis B virus infection.

About this clonotype: It may be a read error: a sequence one base away is much more abundant. The genes are TRBV6-2 or TRBV6-3 and TRBJ2-7; 10 bases agree with TRBD2. The CDR3 runs to 18 residues. V dropped 6 bases and J dropped 3; count of bases not matched to a gene: 17. CDR1 MNHEY and CDR2 SVGEGT come from the germline V gene. CDR3 sequence reads: CASSPIGLAEKRDYEQYF. CDR3 coding DNA: TGTGCCAGCAGCCCTATCGGACTAGCGGAGAAACGGGACTACGAGCAGTACTTC.

For this clonotype: At one end the junction does not follow the germline gene, possibly because of a read error. The CDR3 sequence is CASSLRTTNTGVLFF. The CDR3 DNA reads as TGTGCCAGCAGCTTACGCACCACGAACACCGGGGTGCTGTTTTTC. J is TRBJ2-2 and V is TRBV11-1; D is possibly TRBD2 (5 bases). CDR1 is SGHAT and CDR2 is FQDESV in the germline V gene (reference sequence). The length of the CDR3 is 15 residues.

As to this clonotype: Just one base apart from a much larger clone, this may be a read error. V is TRBV6-2 or TRBV6-3 and J is TRBJ1-5, with D unresolved. This CDR3 has 14 amino acids. Per germline, CDR1 MNHEY and CDR2 SVGEGT. The chain's CDR3 is CASTPDLSNQPQLF. In DNA, the CDR3 is TGTGCCAGCACCCCCGATTTAAGCAATCAGCCCCAGCTTTTT.

Regarding this clonotype: A read error may account for a junction end that differs from germline. The chain uses TRBV28 and TRBJ2-2; TRBD2 matches 15 bases. The germline V gene has CDR1 MDHEN and CDR2 SYDVKM. This CDR3 comprises 19 residues. Here the CDR3 DNA reads TGTGCCAGCAACTCCCAACGGACTAGCGGGAGGGCCAACGCCGGGGAGTTGTTTTTT. Encoded protein: CASNSQRTSGRANAGELFF.

This clonotype was recorded many times. V usage is TRBV12-3 or TRBV12-4 and J usage is TRBJ2-7, with TRBD2 matching 7 bases. The CDR3 totals 15 residues. The V and J ends lost 6 bases and 2 bases, in that order; junction bases with no gene match: 10. The CDR3 coding sequence is TGTGCCAGCAGCCAAGCTAGCGGAGCTGCCTACGAGCAGTACTTC. Translated: CASSQASGAAYEQYF.

The chain has TRBV28 and TRBJ1-1, with D hard to call. The CDR3 runs to 12 residues. V lost 6 bases and J 4 bases, leaving 9 bases between the germline ends. Germline CDR1 reads MDHEN; CDR2 reads SYDVKM. The CDR3 region has the DNA TGTGCCAGCAGGGACTCGGGCACTGAAGCTTTCTTT. This translates into CASRDSGTEAFF. Combining the CDR3 with reference TRBV28 and TRBJ1-1 gives the whole variable domain DVKVTQSSRYLVKRTGEKVFLECVQDMDHENMFWYRQDPGLGLRLIYFSYDVKMKEKGDIPEGYSVSREKKERFSLILESASTNQTSMYLCASRDSGTEAFFGQGTRLTVV.

Comment on this clonotype: Likely a read error: the CDR3 ends without its conserved phenylalanine or tryptophan. The chain couples TRBV11-2 to TRBJ2-3; no firm D call. The CDR3 is 15 residues long. V lost 2 bases and J lost 2, with 11 bases in between. CDR1 and CDR2 (germline): SGHAT, FQNNGV. The CDR3 sequence is CASSLSESITDTQYY. CDR3 nucleotide sequence: TGTGCCAGCAGCTTATCCGAAAGCATCACAGATACGCAGTATTAT.

This chain connects TRBV5-6 to TRBJ1-5; TRBD1 is a possible D gene (5 bases). Germline V gene sequence: CDR1 SGHDT, CDR2 YYEEEE. The CDR3 consists of 14 residues. The germline V and J ends were trimmed by 0 bases and 4 bases, with 8 bases remaining between them. CDR3 sequence: CASSLGGVNQPQHF. The CDR3 nucleotides read TGTGCCAGCAGCTTGGGAGGGGTAAATCAGCCCCAGCATTTT.

This clonotype was counted a few times. The V call is TRBV6-7, the J call TRBJ2-1; TRBD1 agrees at 12 bases. TRBV6-7 is identified as an open reading frame with a role that is uncertain. Trimming cost V 2 bases and J 6 bases; bases outside gene matches: 2. The CDR3 spans 15 residues. Here the CDR3 DNA reads TGTGCCAGCAGTTACCGGGACAGGGGGCTCAATGAGCAGTTCTTC. Translation: CASSYRDRGLNEQFF.

Note on this clonotype: This may be a read error: a much more frequent sequence differs by one nucleotide. The CDR3 DNA follows: TGTACCAGCAGCTTAACGACAGGGCCCTCCTACGAGCAGTACTTC. This encodes CTSSLTTGPSYEQYF. This chain joins TRBV7-8 and TRBJ2-7, with 7 bases fitting TRBD1. This CDR3 spans 15 amino acids. Germline V CDR1 and CDR2: SGHVS, FQNEAQ.

V usage is TRBV7-9 and J usage is TRBJ1-1, with a tentative D call TRBD1 (6 bases). V lost 5 bases, J lost 4 bases, and 14 bases lay in between. The germline CDR1 and CDR2 sequences are SEHNR and FQNEAQ (reference sequence). The CDR3 spans 14 residues. The CDR3 region has the DNA TGTGCCAGCAGCCTCCAGGGGCCTCGCACTGAAGCTTTCTTT. It codes for CASSLQGPRTEAFF.

This chain joins TRBV11-2 and TRBJ2-1, with D tentatively TRBD2 (5 bases). The CDR3 extends over 16 amino acids. The V end lost 5 bases, the J end lost 6 bases, and 20 bases lay between the germline ends. CDR1 is SGHAT, CDR2 FQNNGV, per germline. The CDR3 nucleotides read TGTGCCAGCAGCACCGTTGAGGGAGATTATGGCAATGAGCAGTTCTTC. It specifies CASSTVEGDYGNEQFF.

For this clonotype: The conserved final phenylalanine or tryptophan is absent from the CDR3, which likely points to a read error. This chain joins TRBV6-6 and TRBJ1-2; 10 bases fit TRBD1. Germline CDR1 reads MNHNY; CDR2 reads SVGAGI (reference sequence). The CDR3 covers 16 residues. J lost 2 bases, V lost 6 bases, and 9 bases had no gene match. The DNA for the CDR3 is TGTGCCAGCAGCACACCCCCGGGACAGGGGAACTATGGCTACACCCTC. Protein sequence: CASSTPPGQGNYGYTL.

The sample holds many counts of this clonotype. The J gene is TRBJ2-7, the V gene TRBV6-5; 7 nucleotides align to TRBD1. Trimming cost V 6 bases and J 6 bases; bases outside gene matches: 2. Germline lookup yields CDR1 MNHEY and CDR2 SVGAGI. CDR3 length: 11 amino acids. For the CDR3, the DNA is TGTGCCAGCAGCGACAGGGCCGAGCAGTACTTC. Its translation: CASSDRAEQYF.

Remarks on this clonotype: The germline gene is not matched at one end of the junction; a read error may be the cause. J is TRBJ2-3 and V is TRBV12-3 or TRBV12-4; 7 nucleotides align to TRBD2. The CDR3 covers 15 residues. The CDR3 region has the DNA TGTACCAGCAGTTCAAGGCGGGAGAGCACAGATACGCAGTATTTT. This gives the protein CTSSSRRESTDTQYF.

This clonotype has a handful of counts. The CDR3 region has the DNA TGCGCCAGCAGTGACTTCAGTTACAATGAGCAGTTCTTC. It specifies CASSDFSYNEQFF. V and J are TRBV10-2 and TRBJ2-1; D unclear. The CDR3 runs to 13 residues. Germline V gene sequence: CDR1 WSHSY, CDR2 SAAADI. Trimming shortened V by 3 bases and J by 4 bases, and 7 bases separated the two germline ends.

A word on this clonotype: Sequence at one end of the junction differs from germline and may be a read error. The genes are TRBV5-6 and TRBJ2-1; a possible D gene is TRBD2 (5 bases). Germline values: CDR1 SGHDT, CDR2 YYEEEE. There are 15 residues in the CDR3. CDR3 amino acids: CASSGLERSCNEQFF. The CDR3 coding sequence is TGTGCCAGCAGCGGGTTAGAGCGGTCCTGCAATGAGCAGTTCTTC.

CDR3 sequence (DNA): TGTGCCAGCAGCCAAGATCCCCCATATTCCTACGAGCAGTACTTC. Translation: CASSQDPPYSYEQYF. J is TRBJ2-7 and V is TRBV14, with unresolved D. The ends were cut back, 0 bases at V and 1 base at J, with 10 bases in the middle. CDR3 length equals 15 residues. Germline lookup yields CDR1 SGHDN and CDR2 FVKESK.

The chain carries TRBV7-8 and TRBJ2-6; no clear D. V lost 5 bases to trimming and J lost 0 bases, with 11 bases between them. This CDR3 is 16 amino acids long. Germline V lookup: CDR1 SGHVS, CDR2 FQNEAQ. Here the CDR3 DNA reads TGTGCCAGCAGCGCTATTAGGCGCTCTGGGGCCAACGTCCTGACTTTC. Translated: CASSAIRRSGANVLTF.

The sample holds a few counts of this clonotype. This chain links TRBV5-1 with TRBJ2-1; 12 nucleotides line up with TRBD2. The CDR3 consists of 16 residues. The germline V gene encodes CDR1 SGHRS and CDR2 YFSETQ. V lost 4 bases, J lost 4 bases, and 6 bases stayed unmatched. The CDR3 protein is CASSPRTSGMYNEQFF. The CDR3 bases are TGCGCCAGCAGCCCCCGGACTAGCGGGATGTACAATGAGCAGTTCTTC. Complete variable domain (other parts from reference TRBV5-1 and TRBJ2-1): KAGVTQTPRYLIKTRGQQVTLSCSPISGHRSVSWYQQTPGQGLQFLFEYFSETQRNKGNFPGRFSGRQFSNSRSEMNVSTLELGDSALYLCASSPRTSGMYNEQFFGPGTRLTVL.

This chain uses TRBV11-1 with TRBJ2-7; no definite D call. Germline values: CDR1 SGHAT, CDR2 FQDESV (reference sequence). There are 13 residues in the CDR3. Trimming pared 1 base from V and 5 bases from J, leaving 9 bases between. The CDR3 DNA follows: TGTGCCAGCAGCTTAGACCACCCCCACGAGCAGTACTTC. Its protein is CASSLDHPHEQYF.

The table lists this clonotype with many counts. The chain uses TRBV4-1 and TRBJ2-7; 8 positions match TRBD1. The CDR3 is made up of 16 amino acids. The germline CDR1 and CDR2 sequences are MGHRA and YSYEKL. With 4 bases clipped from V and 0 bases from J, the junction kept 8 bases outside the gene matches. The CDR3 is CASSRAGTGFSYEQYF. In DNA, the CDR3 is TGCGCCAGCAGCCGTGCCGGGACAGGCTTCTCCTACGAGCAGTACTTC.

Notes on this clonotype: With a much larger clone just one base away, this may be a read error. V usage is TRBV12-3 or TRBV12-4 and J usage is TRBJ2-5, with D possibly being TRBD1 (5 bases). Trimming took 8 bases from V and 3 from J, leaving 16 bases between them. The CDR3 extends over 14 amino acids. CDR3 sequence reads: CASGEAGIKETQYF. The CDR3 bases are TGTGCCAGCGGAGAGGCAGGGATAAAAGAGACCCAGTACTTC.

This clonotype appeared a single time. The chain couples TRBV6-1 to TRBJ2-1, with D perhaps assigned TRBD1 or TRBD2 (5 bases each). This CDR3 spans 16 amino acids. Germline lookup yields CDR1 MNHNS and CDR2 SASEGT. Between the trimmed V and J ends, which lost 8 bases and 4 bases, there was a span of 21 bases. CDR3 protein: CASCGSLTGGYNEQFF. Here the CDR3 DNA reads TGTGCCAGCTGTGGATCGTTAACAGGAGGATACAATGAGCAGTTCTTC.

This chain joins TRBV19 and TRBJ2-2, with D uncertain. The CDR3 covers 11 residues. Trimming stripped 3 bases from V and 8 bases from J, with 4 bases between. CDR1 is LNHDA, CDR2 SQIVND, per germline (reference sequence). CDR3 protein: CASSIRGELFF. The CDR3 nucleotides read TGTGCCAGTAGTATCCGGGGGGAGCTGTTTTTT.

The chain has TRBV9 and TRBJ2-6; 8 bases match TRBD1. This CDR3 spans 20 amino acids. The V gene's germline CDR1 is SGDLS and CDR2 YYNGEE. Unmatched junction bases numbered 15, after V lost 4 bases and J lost 0 bases. The CDR3 nucleotides are TGTGCCAGCAGCCTCCGTCCCGGGACAGGTTTGAGCTCTGGGGCCAACGTCCTGACTTTC. Translation: CASSLRPGTGLSSGANVLTF.

The V gene is TRBV11-2, the J gene TRBJ2-2; TRBD1 matches at 7 bases. This CDR3 has 17 amino acids. CDR1 is SGHAT and CDR2 is FQNNGV in the germline V gene. J gave up 4 bases and V 4 bases, and 12 bases lay outside the gene matches. The CDR3 sequence is CASSSTGQSRITGELFF. Here the CDR3 DNA reads TGTGCCAGCAGCTCAACGGGACAGAGCCGAATCACCGGGGAGCTGTTTTTT.

This clonotype showed up many times. This chain links TRBV6-5 with TRBJ2-5; 8 bases map to TRBD1. V shed 0 bases and J 4 bases; nucleotides not matched to a gene: 7. The CDR3 spans 16 residues. Per germline, CDR1 MNHEY and CDR2 SVGAGI. The CDR3 nucleotides read TGTGCCAGCAGTTACTCTTCAGGGGGCGGAGGAGAGACCCAGTACTTC. Residues: CASSYSSGGGGETQYF.